This T cell receptor (beta chain) appears in the sequencing data of a study of shared clonotypes between healthy human individuals. Every subset's genomic DNA went evenly onto several immunoSEQ plates. Data came from immunoSEQ multiplex PCR; TCRdb stores just in-frame clones and leaves some out. In the table there are over a million clones, about 98.5% of which are singletons. Note on this clone: Its antigen is undetermined.

Germline loops: CDR1 SNHLY, CDR2 FYNNEI. V shed 7 bases and J shed 6 bases, with 13 bases lying between them. The CDR3 length is 12 residues. Whole-study results and caveats: It was observed that roughly 5.5% of naive CD4 clonotypes were shared across a handful of donors. Sequencing depth was expected to affect clonotype sharing among donors.

The chain couples TRBV2 to TRBJ2-7, with TRBD1 as a possible D gene (6 bases). The source of this sequence is a man aged 30 to 45 in good health. The specimen was naive CD4+ T cells sorted from blood. Subset described: CD45RA+ positively selected. The DNA for the CDR3 is TGTGCCAGCACCAGGGGAGTTAGCGAGCAGTACTTC. Translated, it gives CASTRGVSEQYF. The whole variable domain, remainder taken from reference TRBV2 and TRBJ2-7, is EPEVTQTPSHQVTQMGQEVILRCVPISNHLYFYWYRQILGQKVEFLVSFYNNEISEKSEIFDDQFSVERPDGSNFTLKIRSTKLEDSAMYFCASTRGVSEQYFGPGTRLTVT.